This T cell receptor (beta chain) was observed in a study of cytomegalovirus exposure and HLA in healthy donors. For the study at large: Earlier findings included roughly 120 million unique TCR beta sequences obtained from approximately 170 million T cells. Study-level points and caveats: The analysis excluded some indistinguishable V segments, including TRBV6-2 and TRBV6-3. About 87% or about 30% of the time was how often most TCR beta V segments were productive, according to an earlier analysis. The later analysis indicated that the majority of CMV-associated TCR beta chains appeared HLA-restricted.

The CDR3 covers 15 residues. The V gene lost 1 base and the J gene lost 2 bases, with 11 bases spanning the gap. Per germline, CDR1 SNHLY and CDR2 FYNNEI. 13 Jbeta primers and 60 Vbeta primers were used for the PCR. Method: immunoSEQ multiplex PCR; TCRdb's copy keeps in-frame clones and lacks some. The sample consists of some 92,000 clones, under 85% of them appearing once. This clone came up a few times. Antigen unknown. This receptor was obtained from a young man in good health and CMV-seropositive. The specimen sequenced was PBMCs. This chain links TRBV2 with TRBJ1-1, with no clear D. Here the CDR3 reads CASSEGSTGNTEAFF. The CDR3 DNA is TGTGCCAGCAGTGAAGGGTCAACGGGAAACACTGAAGCTTTCTTT.